This is a list of T cell receptor beta chains from one sample in a study of T cell repertoires in cytomegalovirus infection. Each CDR3 protein gets one entry after TCRdb re-called the reads with MiXCR. The top ten clones hold approximately 93% of a sample with about 78,000 distinct CDR3 sequences, approximately 39% of them seen once. No antigens are known for them. The sequencing here drew on CD8+ T cells from cultured PBMCs, taken from culture after CMV antigen stimulation. The receptors originated from a human donor in good health (CMV status not recorded). Some clones in this sample may be carry-over from other donors' samples. Both conserved end residues are part of each CDR3. Fields, in order: V gene, clone size, CDR3 length, D gene, J gene, CDR3 DNA, CDR3 protein. D genes are given only for firm matches. Size values are once, few and many counts, or a class for expanded clones, and some rows have none.

TRBV20-1	few	13	TRBD1	TRBJ1-1	TGCAGTGCTAGAGGGACAGGGGACACTGAAGCTTTCTTT	CSARGTGDTEAFF
TRBV28	.	15	.	TRBJ2-7	TGTGCCAGCCGCCTAAGGGGGGACTCCTCCTACGAGCAGTACTTC	CASRLRGDSSYEQYF
TRBV7-8	.	16	.	TRBJ2-7	TGTGCCAGCAGCTTAGCCACGAGGGAACCCTACTACGAGCAGTACTTC	CASSLATREPYYEQYF
TRBV7-9	.	15	.	TRBJ2-5	TGTGCCAGCAGCTTCTCCTTTGACCTGGGGGAGACCCAGTACTTC	CASSFSFDLGETQYF
TRBV7-6	.	15	.	TRBJ2-7	TGTGCCAGCAGCTTACCTCCAGGGGATGTTGGCGAGCAGTACTTC	CASSLPPGDVGEQYF
TRBV12-3/TRBV12-4	few	16	.	TRBJ2-3	TGTGCCAGCGCCACCTACACTCCCCCCAGCACAGATACGCAGTATTTT	CASATYTPPSTDTQYF
TRBV7-8	.	15	.	TRBJ2-7	TGTGCCAGCAGCTTAGCGTGGATGGGGGCTTACGAGCAGTACTTC	CASSLAWMGAYEQYF
TRBV7-6	few	14	.	TRBJ2-7	TGTGCCAGCAGCCCCTCCACCGGGTCCTACGAGCAGTACTTC	CASSPSTGSYEQYF
TRBV11-2	many	15	TRBD2	TRBJ2-3	TGTGCCAGCAGCCCCTCCGGGGGGGCCCCAGATACGCAGTATTTT	CASSPSGGAPDTQYF
TRBV12-3/TRBV12-4	.	11	.	TRBJ1-2	TGTGCCAGCAGTTTAGGGTTTGGCTACACCTTC	CASSLGFGYTF